This is a list of T cell receptor beta chains from one sample in a study of CD8+ T cells in alopecia areata. TCRdb's copy holds only in-frame clones and misses some; the assay was immunoSEQ multiplex PCR. The sample records approximately 210,000 clones, approximately 72% being singletons. The starting material was CD4+ T cells sorted from blood, obtained around week 46, from a patient treated with tofacitinib. These TCRs come from a human donor with alopecia areata. The CDR3 runs from the conserved cysteine through the conserved F or W. The D gene is left open where the match is weak. Rows may omit the clone size; those that give it use once, few, many or a size class.

j_gene | d_gene | v_gene | abundance | CDR3nt | CDR3aa
TRBJ1-5 | TRBD1 | TRBV18 | - | TGTGCCAGCTCACCAGGGACAGGGGATCAGCCCCAGCATTTT | CASSPGTGDQPQHF
TRBJ2-5 | - | TRBV5-1 | - | TGCGCCAGCAGGGTGGAAGAGACCCAGTACTTC | CASRVEETQYF
TRBJ1-2 | - | TRBV7-9 | - | TGTGCCAGCAGCTTAACCTGGGACAATATTAACTATGGCTACACCTTC | CASSLTWDNINYGYTF
TRBJ1-5 | - | TRBV7-2 | few | TGTGCCAGCAGCCGGTTGGGTGTGGGTCAGCCCCAGCATTTT | CASSRLGVGQPQHF
TRBJ2-5 | - | TRBV7-2 | - | TGTGCCAGCAGCCGGGACGGGGTGGGGACCCAGTACTTC | CASSRDGVGTQYF
TRBJ2-7 | - | TRBV18 | - | TGTGCCAGCTCACCTCCGAGCTCCTACGAGCAGTACTTC | CASSPPSSYEQYF
TRBJ1-1 | - | TRBV29-1 | few | TGCAGCGTTGGACCGTTGAACACTGAAGCTTTCTTT | CSVGPLNTEAFF
TRBJ2-5 | - | TRBV11-2 | few | TGTGCCAGCAGGGTCCCGGGAGAGACCCAGTACTTC | CASRVPGETQYF
TRBJ1-1 | - | TRBV2 | few | TGTGCCAGCAGTGAAGGTAGGGGCACTGAAGCTTTCTTT | CASSEGRGTEAFF
TRBJ2-5 | - | TRBV29-1 | - | TGCAGCGTTGACGGAGGACAACAAGAGACCCAGTACTTC | CSVDGGQQETQYF
TRBJ2-7 | TRBD1 | TRBV29-1 | - | TGCAGCGTCCGGACAGGGAGGAGCGAGCAGTACTTC | CSVRTGRSEQYF
TRBJ1-2 | - | TRBV7-2 | - | TGTGCCAGCAGCTTAATCGCAACCTATGGCTACACCTTC | CASSLIATYGYTF
TRBJ2-5 | - | TRBV5-1 | - | TGCGCCAGTAACCTAGGTGGGCAAGAAGAGACCCAGTACTTC | CASNLGGQEETQYF
TRBJ2-6 | TRBD2 | TRBV5-5 | - | TGTGCCAGCAGCCCCGCGGGGGCTGGGGCCAACGTCCTGACTTTC | CASSPAGAGANVLTF
TRBJ2-1 | TRBD2 | TRBV5-1 | - | TGCGCCAGCAGCTTGGCCGCTCGGAGCGGGGGGCCCCTCATCTTC | CASSLAARSGGPLIF
TRBJ1-5 | - | TRBV27 | once | TGTGCCAGCAGTTATAATGGTCAGCCCCAGCATTTT | CASSYNGQPQHF